A single sample gave rise to the 4 T cell receptor beta chains below, sequenced in a study of T-cell memory formation after mild COVID-19. TCRdb recomputed calls from the 5' RACE reads with MiXCR, one row per CDR3 protein. This sample has fewer than 200,000 distinct CDR3 sequences, with about 22% found just once. Sequencing was carried out using PBMCs or a T cell subset sorted from them (not recorded which). The receptors shown here come from an adult woman who had mild COVID-19 (a few samples of this study predate the infection). Cell type and time point are not known.

The rearrangement uses TRBV5-1 and TRBJ1-2, with 8 nucleotides matching TRBD1. From germline, CDR1 is SGHRS and CDR2 YFSETQ. This CDR3 comprises 13 residues. The ends lost 5 bases at V and 4 bases at J; junction bases unmatched: 4. The CDR3 here is CASSPTGVYGYTF. CDR3 DNA: TGCGCCAGCAGTCCGACAGGGGTCTATGGCTACACCTTC.

This chain uses TRBV4-3 with TRBJ1-6, with TRBD1 matching over 7 bases. The CDR3 has 15 amino acids. V lost 0 bases, J lost 8 bases, and 4 bases stayed unmatched. CDR1 LGHNA and CDR2 YSLEER come from the germline V gene. The CDR3 DNA sequence: TGCGCCAGCAGCCAAGAAAGGGGGCTGGATTCACCCCTCCACTTT. Translated, it gives CASSQERGLDSPLHF.

This clonotype was seen at least ten times. V and J are TRBV24-1 and TRBJ2-3; 9 bases agree with TRBD2. Germline lookup yields CDR1 KGHDR and CDR2 SFDVKD. The CDR3 runs 15 residues. The J segment lost 5 bases and the V segment lost 5 bases, leaving 7 bases of the junction unmatched. The CDR3 nucleotides read TGTGCCACCAGTGCATTAGCGGGGGAGGGAGATACGCAGTATTTT. This gives the protein CATSALAGEGDTQYF.

This clonotype showed up many times. This sequence joins TRBV13 and TRBJ2-1, with TRBD2 identical over 15 bases. Germline V CDR1 and CDR2: PRHDT, FYEKMQ (reference sequence). The CDR3 runs 15 residues. The junction had 3 bases not matched to a gene; V was cut back by 5 bases and J by 7 bases. This CDR3 is CASSPGLAGGNEQFF. Here the CDR3 DNA reads TGTGCCAGCAGCCCGGGACTAGCGGGAGGTAATGAGCAGTTCTTC.